The TCR beta chain under discussion was sequenced for a study of shared clonotypes between healthy human individuals. The data were produced by immunoSEQ multiplex PCR, yet TCRdb's version contains in-frame clones alone and is incomplete. There are about 980,000 clones in the sample; about three quarters occur only once, and around 1.4% lies in the top ten. CDR3 length equals 13 residues. V lost 4 bases, J lost 7 bases, and 6 bases stayed unmatched. Germline V gene sequence: CDR1 ENHRY, CDR2 SYGVKD. The chain is built from TRBV10-3 and TRBJ2-5; 7 nucleotides agree with TRBD1. Sequenced sample: memory CD4+ T cells sorted from blood. Indicated subset: CD45RA-negative fraction. The sequence came from a man aged 18 to 35 in good health. DNA of the CDR3: TGTGCCATCAGTGGACAGGGCGAGGGGACCCAGTACTTC. It encodes CAISGQGEGTQYF.